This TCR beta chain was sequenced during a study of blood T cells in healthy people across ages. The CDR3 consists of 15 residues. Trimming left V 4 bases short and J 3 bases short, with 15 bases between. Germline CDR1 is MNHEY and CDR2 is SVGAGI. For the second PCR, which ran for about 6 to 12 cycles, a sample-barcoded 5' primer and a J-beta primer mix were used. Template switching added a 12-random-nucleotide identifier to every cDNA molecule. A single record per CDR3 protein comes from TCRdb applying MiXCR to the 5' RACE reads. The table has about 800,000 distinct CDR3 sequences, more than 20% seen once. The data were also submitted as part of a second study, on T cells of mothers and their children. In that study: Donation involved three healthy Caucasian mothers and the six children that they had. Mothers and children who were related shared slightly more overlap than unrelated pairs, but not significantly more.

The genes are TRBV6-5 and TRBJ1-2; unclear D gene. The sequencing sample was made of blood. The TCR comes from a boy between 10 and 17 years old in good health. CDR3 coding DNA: TGTGCCAGCAGTTCCTCCTGGGCAGCGGACTATGGCTACACCTTC. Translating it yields CASSSSWAADYGYTF.